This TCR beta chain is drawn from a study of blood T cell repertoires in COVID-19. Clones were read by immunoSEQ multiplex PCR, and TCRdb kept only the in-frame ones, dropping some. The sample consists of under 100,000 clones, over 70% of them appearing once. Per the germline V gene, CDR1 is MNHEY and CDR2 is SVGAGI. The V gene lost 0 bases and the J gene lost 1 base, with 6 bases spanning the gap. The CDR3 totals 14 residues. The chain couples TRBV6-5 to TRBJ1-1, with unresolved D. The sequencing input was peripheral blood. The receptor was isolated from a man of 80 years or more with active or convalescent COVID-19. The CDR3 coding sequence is TGTGCCAGCAGTTACTCCCAGTGGAACACTGAAGCTTTCTTT. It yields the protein CASSYSQWNTEAFF.